This T cell receptor (beta chain) appears in the sequencing data of a study of cytomegalovirus exposure and HLA in healthy donors. As for this clone: What it recognizes is unknown.

The method was immunoSEQ multiplex PCR; TCRdb's version includes in-frame clones alone and lacks a portion of them. The table shows around 130,000 clones, with under 90% occurring only once. Study-level points and caveats: In vitro work confirmed that a few CMV-associated chains recognize CMV antigens. The tendency of first-cohort TCR clusters to co-occur in the roughly 120 validation repertoires was the finding of a later analysis. High specificity and sensitivity for cytomegalovirus status were reported for the classifier.

The donors were in the roughly 110-subject validation cohort, distinct from the approximately 670-subject first cohort. The specimen sequenced was PBMCs. The sequence came from a woman under 40 in good health and CMV-seronegative.

This chain's CDR3 is CASRGTGTSTDTQYF. The CDR3, as DNA: TGTGCCAGCAGGGGGACTGGAACTAGCACAGATACGCAGTATTTT. The V gene is TRBV6-1, the J gene TRBJ2-3, with D possibly matching TRBD2 (6 bases). Germline V gene sequence: CDR1 MNHNS, CDR2 SASEGT. This CDR3 has 15 residues. The V end was cut by 6 bases, the J end by 0 bases, with 13 bases between.